These 22 T cell receptor beta chains share one sample of origin, sequenced in a study of vaccination effects on CD4 cells after COVID-19. The repertoire was sequenced with immunoSEQ multiplex PCR; TCRdb's copy has only in-frame clones and lacks some. The table shows 28,000 or so clones, with around 67% occurring only once. These receptors have no known antigen. Within the ViraFEST assay, antigen-specific CD4+ T cells underwent expansion with viral peptide pools prior to sequencing. Culturing for 10 days preceded CD4+ T cell isolation. The cohort was immunized with two doses of either the BNT162b2 or mRNA-1273 vaccine. Specimen: CD4+ T cells from PBMCs cultured with HCoV-NL63 spike peptides, collected after COVID-19 vaccination. These receptors were collected from a human donor who received a COVID-19 vaccine.

The rearrangement links TRBV5-1 to TRBJ2-4; TRBD1 matches 8 bases. V lost 4 bases, J lost 0 bases, and 9 bases stayed unmatched. The CDR3 loop spans 17 amino acids. Germline V gene data show CDR1 as SGHRS and CDR2 as YFSETQ. The CDR3 is CASSVTGTGLAKNIQYF. For the CDR3, the DNA is TGCGCCAGCAGCGTTACCGGGACAGGTTTAGCCAAAAACATTCAGTACTTC.

This chain connects TRBV21-1 to TRBJ1-2. TRBV21-1 is a known pseudogene. The CDR3 extends over 15 amino acids. The DNA of the CDR3 is TGTGCCAGCAGCAAGAGGGACGGCGATCACTATGGCTACACCTTC. Translation gives CASSKRDGDHYGYTF.

This clone was counted only a few times. The V gene is TRBV3-1 (or the pseudogene TRBV3-2), the J gene TRBJ2-7, with TRBD1 identical over 10 bases. The CDR3 is made up of 16 amino acids. CDR1 and CDR2 (germline): LGHDT, YNNKEL (reference sequence). The J segment lost 1 base and the V segment lost 3 bases, leaving 6 bases of the junction unmatched. The CDR3: CASSHRTGGFSYEQYF. The DNA for the CDR3 is TGTGCCAGCAGCCATCGGACAGGGGGATTTTCCTACGAGCAGTACTTC.

This clone has only a few counts. The V and J genes are TRBV12-3 or TRBV12-4 and TRBJ2-2; no reliable D call. Deletions cut 5 bases from V and 6 bases from J, with 4 bases between. The CDR3 runs 11 residues. The CDR3 region is CASSPPGELFF. CDR3 DNA sequence: TGTGCCAGCAGTCCCCCCGGGGAGCTGTTTTTT.

The CDR3 region is CASSQVLRGGPTDTQYF. CDR3 bases: TGTGCCAGCAGCCAAGTACTACGCGGGGGGCCCACAGATACGCAGTATTTT. The V gene is TRBV3-1 (or the pseudogene TRBV3-2), the J gene TRBJ2-3, with TRBD2 matching 8 bases. This CDR3 is built from 17 residues. Losses at the gene ends were 1 base for V and 2 bases for J; bases not matched to a gene: 8. The germline V gene encodes CDR1 LGHDT and CDR2 YNNKEL (reference sequence).

This clone was recorded a few times. This CDR3 reads CASSIATGTGAYEQYF. The CDR3 region has the DNA TGTGCCAGTAGTATAGCGACCGGGACAGGGGCTTACGAGCAGTACTTC. V usage is TRBV19 and J usage is TRBJ2-7, with 10 bases matching TRBD1. The CDR3 runs to 16 residues. CDR1 and CDR2 from the germline V gene are LNHDA and SQIVND (reference sequence). V was pared by 1 base and J by 4 bases, with 7 bases of the junction left unmatched.

The V and J genes are TRBV3-1 (or the pseudogene TRBV3-2) and TRBJ2-1, with TRBD2 identical over 11 bases. There are 17 residues in the CDR3. In germline, CDR1 is LGHDT, CDR2 YNNKEL (reference sequence). V lost 4 bases and J lost 4; bases outside the gene matches: 9. CDR3 DNA: TGTGCCAGCAGCCTAGTTAGCGGGAGGGGGGTGTACAATGAGCAGTTCTTC. Encoded protein: CASSLVSGRGVYNEQFF.

The rearrangement uses TRBV19 and TRBJ1-3; TRBD1 matches at 9 bases. The germline CDR1 and CDR2 sequences are LNHDA and SQIVND (reference sequence). V lost 10 bases to trimming and J lost 4 bases; unmatched junction nucleotides: 8. The length of the CDR3 is 14 residues. The CDR3 DNA sequence: TGTGCCACTATGCGGGACAGGGAGGGAAACACCATATATTTT. Residues: CATMRDREGNTIYF.

The CDR3: CASSVIDEQYF. In nucleotides, the CDR3 is TGTGCCAGCTCAGTAATCGACGAGCAGTACTTC. V and J are TRBV18 and TRBJ2-7; D is unclear. The CDR3 totals 11 residues. Germline V gene sequence: CDR1 KGHSH, CDR2 LQKENI. The ends were cut back, 5 bases at V and 5 bases at J, with 7 bases in the middle.

The chain is built from TRBV2 and TRBJ2-3, with 7 bases matching TRBD2. Per the germline V gene, CDR1 is SNHLY and CDR2 is FYNNEI. The CDR3 extends over 16 amino acids. After removal of 3 bases from V and 5 bases from J, the junction contained 11 bases not matched to a gene. In nucleotides, the CDR3 is TGTGCCAGCAGTGATCGGGGGAGGGTCGGGGTAGATACGCAGTATTTT. The encoded protein is CASSDRGRVGVDTQYF.

V is TRBV4-1 and J is TRBJ2-1; 7 bases fit TRBD2. Germline-derived CDR1 and CDR2 are MGHRA and YSYEKL. Unmatched junction bases numbered 13, after V lost 4 bases and J lost 13 bases. The CDR3 consists of 14 residues. The CDR3 loop is CASSRTSLAESQFF. The CDR3 region has the DNA TGCGCCAGCAGCCGCACATCTCTAGCGGAGTCACAGTTCTTC.

This clone was counted ten times or more. The chain has TRBV5-4 and TRBJ1-1; D possibly corresponds to TRBD1 (6 bases). CDR1 SGHNT and CDR2 YYREEE come from the germline V gene (reference sequence). This CDR3 has 12 amino acids. Trimming shortened V by 2 bases and J by 10 bases, and 12 bases separated the two germline ends. CDR3 coding DNA: TGTGCCAGCAGCTTACAGGGAAGGGCAGCTTTCTTT. This sequence encodes CASSLQGRAAFF.

This clone was counted a few times. CDR3 sequence: CASSLTGYSYEQYF. In DNA form, the CDR3 reads TGTGCCAGCAGTTTAACAGGTTACTCCTACGAGCAGTACTTC. The chain recombines TRBV28 with TRBJ2-7; tentatively, D is TRBD1 (5 bases). CDR3 size: 14 residues. The V gene's germline CDR1 is MDHEN and CDR2 SYDVKM. V lost 2 bases and J 0 bases, leaving 8 bases between the germline ends.

The genes are TRBV19 and TRBJ1-1; D is uncertain. The CDR3 contains 14 residues. V was shortened by 7 bases and J by 5 bases, with 17 bases between the two germline ends. Germline CDR1 is LNHDA and CDR2 is SQIVND (reference sequence). CDR3: CASKGYMGETEAFF. The CDR3, as DNA: TGTGCCAGTAAAGGATACATGGGAGAAACTGAAGCTTTCTTT.

The chain links TRBV6-5 to TRBJ2-7; D is uncertain. CDR3 size: 11 residues. Trimming left V 8 bases short and J 3 bases short, with 8 bases between. Per germline, CDR1 MNHEY and CDR2 SVGAGI. The CDR3 sequence: CASHLGYEQYF. The CDR3 bases are TGTGCCAGCCACTTAGGCTACGAGCAGTACTTC.

This clone turned up a few times. This sequence joins TRBV19 and TRBJ1-2; 8 positions match TRBD1. This CDR3 spans 17 amino acids. The ends lost 4 bases at V and 2 bases at J; junction bases unmatched: 12. Germline values: CDR1 LNHDA, CDR2 SQIVND (reference sequence). Here the CDR3 reads CASSTTGQGDSNYGYTF. In DNA form, the CDR3 reads TGTGCCAGTAGTACTACAGGACAGGGAGATTCCAACTATGGCTACACCTTC.

The chain couples TRBV4-1 to TRBJ2-5; D gene ambiguous. This CDR3 contains 17 residues. The germline V gene has CDR1 MGHRA and CDR2 YSYEKL. V dropped 4 bases and J dropped 5 bases, with 23 bases sitting between them. This CDR3 reads CASSPNNAPSVGETQYF. The CDR3 DNA reads as TGCGCCAGCAGCCCCAACAATGCACCCAGTGTCGGGGAGACCCAGTACTTC.

This clone was seen more than once but under ten times. The chain combines TRBV30 with TRBJ1-5, with D perhaps TRBD1 (5 bases). The CDR3 is 15 residues long. Trimming shortened V by 1 base and J by 3 bases, and 13 bases separated the two germline ends. Germline CDR1 and CDR2: GTSNPN and SVGIG (reference sequence). The chain's CDR3 is CAWSAKGLYNQPQHF. CDR3 in DNA: TGTGCCTGGAGTGCAAAGGGACTGTACAATCAGCCCCAGCATTTT.

In this sample, this clone turned up a few times. The chain links TRBV10-2 to TRBJ1-3; unclear D gene. Germline V gene sequence: CDR1 WSHSY, CDR2 SAAADI. The V gene lost 3 bases and the J gene lost 2 bases, with 11 bases spanning the gap. The length of the CDR3 is 15 residues. The DNA for the CDR3 is TGCGCCAGCAGTGAAAGGGTCCTCACTGGAAACACCATATATTTT. It codes for CASSERVLTGNTIYF.

This clone was counted only a few times. This sequence joins TRBV19 and TRBJ1-5, with a tentative D call TRBD1 (6 bases). Germline CDR1 LNHDA, CDR2 SQIVND (reference sequence). V was shortened by 7 bases and J by 3 bases, with 16 bases between the two germline ends. This CDR3 spans 15 amino acids. As DNA, the CDR3 is TGTGCCAGTATAAGAACGGGGGCTGACAATCAGCCCCAGCATTTT. Translated: CASIRTGADNQPQHF. Full variable domain (missing parts from reference TRBV19 and TRBJ1-5): DGGITQSPKYLFRKEGQNVTLSCEQNLNHDAMYWYRQDPGQGLRLIYYSQIVNDFQKGDIAEGYSVSREKKESFPLTVTSAQKNPTAFYLCASIRTGADNQPQHFGDGTRLSIL.

The rearrangement joins TRBV9 to TRBJ1-1; D is ambiguous. Trimming pared 4 bases from V and 3 bases from J, leaving 16 bases between. The CDR3 contains 15 residues. The germline gives CDR1 SGDLS, CDR2 YYNGEE. The CDR3, as DNA: TGTGCCAGCAGCCCAGACTACGGGGATTACACTGAAGCTTTCTTT. As protein: CASSPDYGDYTEAFF.

The gene calls are TRBV11-2 and TRBJ2-5; 9 nucleotides match TRBD1. The CDR3 runs to 14 residues. Germline-derived CDR1 and CDR2 are SGHAT and FQNNGV. The trim removed 1 base at V and 4 bases at J, leaving 1 base unmatched. CDR3 residues: CASSLGQGGETQYF. CDR3 DNA: TGTGCCAGCAGCTTAGGACAGGGGGGAGAGACCCAGTACTTC.